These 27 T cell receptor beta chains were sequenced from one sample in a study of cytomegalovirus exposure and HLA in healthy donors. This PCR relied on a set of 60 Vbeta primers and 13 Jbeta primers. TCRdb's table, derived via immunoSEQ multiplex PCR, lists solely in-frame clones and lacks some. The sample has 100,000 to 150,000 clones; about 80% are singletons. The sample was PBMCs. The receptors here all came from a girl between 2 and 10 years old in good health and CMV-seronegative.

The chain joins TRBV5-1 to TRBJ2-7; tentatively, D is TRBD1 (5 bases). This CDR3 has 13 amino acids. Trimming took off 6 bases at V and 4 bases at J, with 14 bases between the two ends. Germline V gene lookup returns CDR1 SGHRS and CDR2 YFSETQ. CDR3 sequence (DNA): TGCGCCAGCAAGGGGAATGTCCTTTACGAGCAGTACTTC. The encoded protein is CASKGNVLYEQYF.

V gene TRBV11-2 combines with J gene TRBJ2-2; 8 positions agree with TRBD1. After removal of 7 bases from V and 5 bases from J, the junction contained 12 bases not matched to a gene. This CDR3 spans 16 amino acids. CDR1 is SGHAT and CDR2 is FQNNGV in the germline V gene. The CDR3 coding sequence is TGTGCCAGCACCCGACTCCGGGACAGGCGGACCGGGGAGCTGTTTTTT. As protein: CASTRLRDRRTGELFF.

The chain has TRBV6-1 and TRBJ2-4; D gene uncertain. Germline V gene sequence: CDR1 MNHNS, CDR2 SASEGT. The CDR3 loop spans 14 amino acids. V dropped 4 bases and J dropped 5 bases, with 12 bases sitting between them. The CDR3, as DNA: TGTGCCAGCAGTGCAGGTTTTTTCCAAAACATTCAGTACTTC. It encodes CASSAGFFQNIQYF.

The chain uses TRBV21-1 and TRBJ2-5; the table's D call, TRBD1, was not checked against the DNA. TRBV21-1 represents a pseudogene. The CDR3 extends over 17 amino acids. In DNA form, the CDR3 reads TGTGCCAGCAGCACCCCAGGTGGGAGACAGGGGTGCGAGACCCAGTACTTC. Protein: CASSTPGGRQGCETQYF.

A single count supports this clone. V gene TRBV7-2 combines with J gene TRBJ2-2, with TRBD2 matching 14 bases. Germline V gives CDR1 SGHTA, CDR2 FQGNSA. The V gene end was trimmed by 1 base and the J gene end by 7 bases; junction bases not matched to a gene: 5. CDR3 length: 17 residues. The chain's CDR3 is CASSLGLAGGPFGELFF. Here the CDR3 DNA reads TGTGCCAGCAGCTTAGGACTAGCGGGGGGGCCGTTCGGGGAGCTGTTTTTT.

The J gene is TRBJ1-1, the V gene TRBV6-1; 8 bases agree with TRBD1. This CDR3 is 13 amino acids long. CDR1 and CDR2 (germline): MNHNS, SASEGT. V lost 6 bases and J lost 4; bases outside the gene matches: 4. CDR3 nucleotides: TGTGCCAGCAGGGCAGGGGGCGGCACTGAAGCTTTCTTT. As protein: CASRAGGGTEAFF.

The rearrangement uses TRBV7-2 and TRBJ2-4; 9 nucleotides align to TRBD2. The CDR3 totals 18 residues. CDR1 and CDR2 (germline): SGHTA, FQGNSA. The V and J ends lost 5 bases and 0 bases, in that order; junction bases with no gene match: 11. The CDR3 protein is CASSTIAGVISAKNIQYF. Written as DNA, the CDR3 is TGTGCCAGCAGCACGATAGCGGGGGTTATATCAGCCAAAAACATTCAGTACTTC. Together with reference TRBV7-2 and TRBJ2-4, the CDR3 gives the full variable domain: GAGVSQSPSNKVTEKGKDVELRCDPISGHTALYWYRQSLGQGLEFLIYFQGNSAPDKSGLPSDRFSAERTGGSVSTLTIQRTQQEDSAVYLCASSTIAGVISAKNIQYFGAGTRLSVL.

Here the CDR3 DNA reads TGTGCCAGCAGTGAACCGGGACAGGCTAATCAGCCCCAGCATTTT. Its protein product is CASSEPGQANQPQHF. The V gene is TRBV6-1, the J gene TRBJ1-5; 8 nucleotides line up with TRBD1. This CDR3 comprises 15 residues. The germline V gene encodes CDR1 MNHNS and CDR2 SASEGT. The J segment lost 4 bases and the V segment lost 2 bases, leaving 4 bases of the junction unmatched.

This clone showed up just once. In DNA form, the CDR3 reads TGTGCCAGCAGGTTAGACCCCGGGACACAGTACGAGCAGTACTTC. Its translation: CASRLDPGTQYEQYF. This chain joins TRBV27 and TRBJ2-7; D possibly corresponds to TRBD1 (6 bases). The germline V gene has CDR1 MNHEY and CDR2 SMNVEV (reference sequence). Trimming took 6 bases from V and 4 from J, leaving 19 bases between them. The CDR3 covers 15 residues.

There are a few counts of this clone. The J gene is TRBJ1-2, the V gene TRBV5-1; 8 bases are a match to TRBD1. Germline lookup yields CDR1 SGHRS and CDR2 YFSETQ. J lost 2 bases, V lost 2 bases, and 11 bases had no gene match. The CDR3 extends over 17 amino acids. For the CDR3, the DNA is TGCGCCAGCAGCTTCCCGGACAGGGAGAGCCAGAACTATGGCTACACCTTC. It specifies CASSFPDRESQNYGYTF.

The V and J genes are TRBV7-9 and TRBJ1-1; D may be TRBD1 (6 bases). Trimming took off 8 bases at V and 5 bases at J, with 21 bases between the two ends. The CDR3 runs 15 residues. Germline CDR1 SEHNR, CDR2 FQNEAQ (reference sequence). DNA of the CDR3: TGTGCCAGCCGTAACCGGGACACCTTGGGGACTGAAGCTTTCTTT. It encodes CASRNRDTLGTEAFF.

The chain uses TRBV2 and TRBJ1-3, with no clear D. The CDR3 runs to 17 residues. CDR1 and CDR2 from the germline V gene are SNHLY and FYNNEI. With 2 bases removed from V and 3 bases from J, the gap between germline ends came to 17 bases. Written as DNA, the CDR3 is TGTGCCAGCAGTGAAACAGCCGTGGGCCCTGGTGGAAACACCATATATTTT. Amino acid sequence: CASSETAVGPGGNTIYF. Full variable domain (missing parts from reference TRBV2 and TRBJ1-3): EPEVTQTPSHQVTQMGQEVILRCVPISNHLYFYWYRQILGQKVEFLVSFYNNEISEKSEIFDDQFSVERPDGSNFTLKIRSTKLEDSAMYFCASSETAVGPGGNTIYFGEGSWLTVV.

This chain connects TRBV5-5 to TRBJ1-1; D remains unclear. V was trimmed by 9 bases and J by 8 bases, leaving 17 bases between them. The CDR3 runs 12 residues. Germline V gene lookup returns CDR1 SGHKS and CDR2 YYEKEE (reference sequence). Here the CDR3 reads CATAFDNTEAFF. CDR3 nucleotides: TGTGCCACCGCGTTCGATAATACCGAAGCTTTCTTT.

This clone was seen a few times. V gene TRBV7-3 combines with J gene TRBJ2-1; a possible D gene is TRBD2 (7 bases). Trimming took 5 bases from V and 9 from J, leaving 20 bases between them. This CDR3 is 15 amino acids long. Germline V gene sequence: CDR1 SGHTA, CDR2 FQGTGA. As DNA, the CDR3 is TGTGCCAGCAGCCCGGACAGCGGGGTAGCGATTGAGCAGTTCTTC. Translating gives CASSPDSGVAIEQFF.

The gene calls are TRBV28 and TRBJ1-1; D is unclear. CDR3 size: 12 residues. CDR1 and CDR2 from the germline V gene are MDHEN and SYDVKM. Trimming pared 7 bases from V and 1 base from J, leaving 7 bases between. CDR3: CASTSGNTEAFF. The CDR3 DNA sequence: TGTGCCAGCACGTCAGGGAACACTGAAGCTTTCTTT.

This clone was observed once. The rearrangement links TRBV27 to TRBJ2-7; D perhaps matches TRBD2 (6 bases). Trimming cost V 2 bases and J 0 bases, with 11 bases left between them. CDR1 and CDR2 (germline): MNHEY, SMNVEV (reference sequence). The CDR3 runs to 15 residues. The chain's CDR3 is CASSLAGSLSYEQYF. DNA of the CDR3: TGTGCCAGCAGTTTAGCCGGGAGCCTCTCCTACGAGCAGTACTTC.

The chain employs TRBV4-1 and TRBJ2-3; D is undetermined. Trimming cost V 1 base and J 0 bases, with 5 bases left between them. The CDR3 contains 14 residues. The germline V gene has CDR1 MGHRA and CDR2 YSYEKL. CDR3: CASSQAGSTDTQYF. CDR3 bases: TGCGCCAGCAGCCAAGCCGGGAGCACAGATACGCAGTATTTT.

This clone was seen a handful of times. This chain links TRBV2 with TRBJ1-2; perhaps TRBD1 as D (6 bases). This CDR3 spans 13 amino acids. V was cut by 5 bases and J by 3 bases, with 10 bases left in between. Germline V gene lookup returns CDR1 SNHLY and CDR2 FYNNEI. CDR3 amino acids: CASSTRGDYGYTF. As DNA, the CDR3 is TGTGCCAGCAGTACCAGGGGAGACTATGGCTACACCTTC.

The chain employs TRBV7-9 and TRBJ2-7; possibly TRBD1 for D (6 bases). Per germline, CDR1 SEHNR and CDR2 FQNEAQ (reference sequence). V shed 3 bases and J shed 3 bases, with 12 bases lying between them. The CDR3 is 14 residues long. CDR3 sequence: CASSFAGANYEQYF. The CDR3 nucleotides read TGTGCCAGCAGCTTCGCAGGGGCAAACTACGAGCAGTACTTC.

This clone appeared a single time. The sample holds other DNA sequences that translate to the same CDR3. The CDR3 DNA follows: TGTGCCAGCAGCGTTAGCGGAAGCTCCTACGAGCAGTACTTC. Its translation: CASSVSGSSYEQYF. This chain connects TRBV7-2 to TRBJ2-7; a possible D gene is TRBD2 (6 bases). This CDR3 has 14 amino acids. The germline V and J ends were trimmed by 5 bases and 0 bases, with 11 bases remaining between them. Germline V gene data show CDR1 as SGHTA and CDR2 as FQGNSA.

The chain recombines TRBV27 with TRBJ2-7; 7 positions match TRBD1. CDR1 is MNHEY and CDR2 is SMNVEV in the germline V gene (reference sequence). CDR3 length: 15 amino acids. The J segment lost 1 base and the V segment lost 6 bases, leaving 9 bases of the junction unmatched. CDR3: CASSKPGQRSYEQYF. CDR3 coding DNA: TGTGCCAGCAGCAAACCGGGACAGAGGTCCTACGAGCAGTACTTC.

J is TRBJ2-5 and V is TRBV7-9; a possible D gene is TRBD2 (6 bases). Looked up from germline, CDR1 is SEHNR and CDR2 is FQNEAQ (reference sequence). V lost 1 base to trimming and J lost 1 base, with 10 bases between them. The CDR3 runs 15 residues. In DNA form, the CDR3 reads TGTGCCAGCAGCTTAGGTCGGGGGTTCCAAGAGACCCAGTACTTC. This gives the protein CASSLGRGFQETQYF.

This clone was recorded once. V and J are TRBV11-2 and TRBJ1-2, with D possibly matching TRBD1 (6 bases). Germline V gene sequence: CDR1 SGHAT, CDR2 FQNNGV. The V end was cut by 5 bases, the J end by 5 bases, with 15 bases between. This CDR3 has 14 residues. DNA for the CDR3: TGTGCCAGCAGCCCCGGGACAAGCTTTTATGGCTACACCTTC. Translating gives CASSPGTSFYGYTF.

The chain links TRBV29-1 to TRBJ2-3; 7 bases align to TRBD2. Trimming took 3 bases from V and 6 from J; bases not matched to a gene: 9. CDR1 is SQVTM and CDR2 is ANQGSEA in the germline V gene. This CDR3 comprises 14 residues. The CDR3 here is CSVEGREHRDTQYF. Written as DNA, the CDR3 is TGCAGCGTTGAGGGGCGGGAGCATCGTGATACGCAGTATTTT.

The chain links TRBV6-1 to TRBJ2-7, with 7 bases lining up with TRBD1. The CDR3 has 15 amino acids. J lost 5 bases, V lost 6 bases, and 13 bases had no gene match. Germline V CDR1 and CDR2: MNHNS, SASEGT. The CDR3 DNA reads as TGTGCCAGCAGCGACGATACGACAGGGAGTCACGAGCAGTACTTC. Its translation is CASSDDTTGSHEQYF.

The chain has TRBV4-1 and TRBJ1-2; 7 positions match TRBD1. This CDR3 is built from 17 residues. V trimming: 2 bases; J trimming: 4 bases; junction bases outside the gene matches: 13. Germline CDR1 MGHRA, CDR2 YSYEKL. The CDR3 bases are TGCGCCAGCAGCCAACGGACCTTAGGACAGGCTCCCTATGGCTACACCTTC. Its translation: CASSQRTLGQAPYGYTF.

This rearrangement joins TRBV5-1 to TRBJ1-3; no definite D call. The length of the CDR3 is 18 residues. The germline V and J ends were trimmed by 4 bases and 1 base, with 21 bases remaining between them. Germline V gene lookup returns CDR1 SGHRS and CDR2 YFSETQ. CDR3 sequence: CASSPAVTRSLSGNTIYF. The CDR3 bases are TGCGCCAGCAGCCCTGCGGTGACGAGGTCCTTATCTGGAAACACCATATATTTT.